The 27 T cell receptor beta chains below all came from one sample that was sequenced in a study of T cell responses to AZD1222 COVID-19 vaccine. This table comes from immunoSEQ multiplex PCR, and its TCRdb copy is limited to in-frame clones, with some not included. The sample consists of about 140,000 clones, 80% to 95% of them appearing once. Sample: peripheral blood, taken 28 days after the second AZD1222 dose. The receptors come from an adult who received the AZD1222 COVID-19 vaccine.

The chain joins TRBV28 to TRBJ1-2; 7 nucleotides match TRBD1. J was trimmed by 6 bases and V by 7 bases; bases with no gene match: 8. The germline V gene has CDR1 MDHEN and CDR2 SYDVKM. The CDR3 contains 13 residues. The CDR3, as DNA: TGTGCCAGCACCCAGGGGGGGGAAAATGGCTACACCTTC. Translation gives CASTQGGENGYTF.

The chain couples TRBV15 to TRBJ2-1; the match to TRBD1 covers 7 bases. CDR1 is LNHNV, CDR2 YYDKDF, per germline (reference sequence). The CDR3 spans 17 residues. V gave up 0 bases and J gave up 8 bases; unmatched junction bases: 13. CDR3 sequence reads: CATSRERSRTGLDEQFF. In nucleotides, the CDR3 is TGTGCCACCAGCAGAGAAAGGTCCCGGACAGGTTTGGATGAGCAGTTCTTC. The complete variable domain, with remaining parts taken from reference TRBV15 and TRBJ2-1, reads DAMVIQNPRYQVTQFGKPVTLSCSQTLNHNVMYWYQQKSSQAPKLLFHYYDKDFNNEADTPDNFQSRRPNTSFCFLDIRSPGLGDTAMYLCATSRERSRTGLDEQFFGPGTRLTVL.

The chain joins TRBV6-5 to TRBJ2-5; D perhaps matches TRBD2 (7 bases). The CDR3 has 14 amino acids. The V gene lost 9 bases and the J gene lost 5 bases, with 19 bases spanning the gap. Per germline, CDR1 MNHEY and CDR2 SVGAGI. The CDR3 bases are TGTGCCAGTTCCAATGGGGGGGCGGGGGAGACCCAGTACTTC. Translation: CASSNGGAGETQYF.

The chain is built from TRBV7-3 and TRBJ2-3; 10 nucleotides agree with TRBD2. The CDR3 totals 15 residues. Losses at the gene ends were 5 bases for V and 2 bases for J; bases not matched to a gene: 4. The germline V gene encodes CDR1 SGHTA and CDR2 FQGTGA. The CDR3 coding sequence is TGTGCCAGCAGCCTAGCGGGAGAGGACACAGATACGCAGTATTTT. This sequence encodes CASSLAGEDTDTQYF.

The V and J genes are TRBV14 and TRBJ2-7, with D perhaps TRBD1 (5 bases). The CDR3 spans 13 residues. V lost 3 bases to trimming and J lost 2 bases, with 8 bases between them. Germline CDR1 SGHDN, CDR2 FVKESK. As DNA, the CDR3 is TGTGCCAGCAGCCACCAAGGGGCCTACGAGCAGTACTTC. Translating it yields CASSHQGAYEQYF. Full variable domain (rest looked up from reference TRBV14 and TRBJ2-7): EAGVTQFPSHSVIEKGQTVTLRCDPISGHDNLYWYRRVMGKEIKFLLHFVKESKQDESGMPNNRFLAERTGGTYSTLKVQPAELEDSGVYFCASSHQGAYEQYFGPGTRLTVT.

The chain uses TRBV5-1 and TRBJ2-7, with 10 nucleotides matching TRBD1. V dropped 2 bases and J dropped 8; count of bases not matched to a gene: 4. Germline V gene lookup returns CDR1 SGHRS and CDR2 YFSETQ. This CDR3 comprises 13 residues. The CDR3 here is CASSLGQGGQQYF. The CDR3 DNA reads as TGCGCCAGCAGCTTAGGACAGGGGGGGCAGCAGTACTTC.

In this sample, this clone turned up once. The CDR3 here is CASRRSTGPSYEQYF. The CDR3 nucleotides are TGTGCCAGCAGGCGATCCACAGGTCCATCCTACGAGCAGTACTTC. The chain has TRBV27 and TRBJ2-7, with a weak D call TRBD1 (5 bases). The V end lost 6 bases, the J end lost 1 base, and 16 bases lay between the germline ends. This CDR3 has 15 residues. Germline V CDR1 and CDR2: MNHEY, SMNVEV (reference sequence).

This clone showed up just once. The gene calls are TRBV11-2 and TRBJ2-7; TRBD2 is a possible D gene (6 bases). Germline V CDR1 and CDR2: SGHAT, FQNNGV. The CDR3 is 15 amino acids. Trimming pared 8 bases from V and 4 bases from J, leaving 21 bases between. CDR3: CASSRSGQFMYEQYF. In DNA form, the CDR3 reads TGTGCCAGCTCGAGGAGCGGGCAGTTTATGTACGAGCAGTACTTC.

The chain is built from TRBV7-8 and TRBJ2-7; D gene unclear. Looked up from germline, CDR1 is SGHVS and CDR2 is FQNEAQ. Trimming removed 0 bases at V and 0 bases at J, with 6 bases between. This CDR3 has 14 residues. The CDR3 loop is CASSLAYTSYEQYF. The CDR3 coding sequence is TGTGCCAGCAGCTTAGCATATACCTCCTACGAGCAGTACTTC.

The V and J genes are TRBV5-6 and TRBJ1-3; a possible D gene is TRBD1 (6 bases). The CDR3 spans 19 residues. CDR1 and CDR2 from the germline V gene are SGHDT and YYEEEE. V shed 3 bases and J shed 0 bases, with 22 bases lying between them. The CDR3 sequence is CASSYWRGFNPFSGNTIYF. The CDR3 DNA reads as TGTGCCAGCAGCTACTGGAGGGGGTTCAATCCCTTCTCTGGAAACACCATATATTTT.

CDR3 loop: CASSWDNTEAFF. The CDR3 nucleotides read TGTGCCAGCAGTTGGGATAACACTGAAGCTTTCTTT. The rearrangement uses TRBV28 and TRBJ1-1, with D hard to call. Trimming left V 4 bases short and J 2 bases short, with 5 bases between. The CDR3 sequence is 12 residues long. CDR1 MDHEN and CDR2 SYDVKM come from the germline V gene.

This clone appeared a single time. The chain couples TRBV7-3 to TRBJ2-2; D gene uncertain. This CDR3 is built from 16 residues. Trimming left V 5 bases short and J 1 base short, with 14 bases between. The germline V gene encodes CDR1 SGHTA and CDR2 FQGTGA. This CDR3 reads CASSPRSTLNTGELFF. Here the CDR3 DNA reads TGTGCCAGCAGCCCAAGGTCTACCCTGAACACCGGGGAGCTGTTTTTT.

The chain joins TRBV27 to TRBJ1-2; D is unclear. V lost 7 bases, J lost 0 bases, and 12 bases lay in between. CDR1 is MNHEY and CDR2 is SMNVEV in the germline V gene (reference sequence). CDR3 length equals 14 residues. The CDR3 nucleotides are TGTGCCAGCAAGAAGGGCGGAGCTAACTATGGCTACACCTTC. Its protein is CASKKGGANYGYTF.

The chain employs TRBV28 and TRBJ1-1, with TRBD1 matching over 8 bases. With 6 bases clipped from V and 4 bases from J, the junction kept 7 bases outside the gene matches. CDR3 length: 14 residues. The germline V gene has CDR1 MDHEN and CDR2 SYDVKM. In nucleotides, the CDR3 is TGTGCCAGCAGACCAGGGGGCGTCTCCACTGAAGCTTTCTTT. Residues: CASRPGGVSTEAFF.

This CDR3 is CSVGPDTQYF. The DNA of the CDR3 is TGCAGCGTTGGTCCCGATACGCAGTATTTT. The chain is built from TRBV29-1 and TRBJ2-3; D remains unclear. Deletions cut 4 bases from V and 6 bases from J, with 5 bases between. The CDR3 is 10 residues long. CDR1 is SQVTM, CDR2 ANQGSEA, per germline.

This CDR3 reads CASSYSLGQAGANVLTF. CDR3 coding DNA: TGTGCCAGCAGTTACTCACTAGGACAAGCTGGGGCCAACGTCCTGACTTTC. V gene TRBV6-2 or TRBV6-3 combines with J gene TRBJ2-6, with D tentatively TRBD1 or TRBD2 (5 bases each). The CDR3 has 17 residues. V was clipped by 0 bases and J by 2 bases, with 11 bases between them. CDR1 is MNHEY and CDR2 is SVGEGT in the germline V gene.

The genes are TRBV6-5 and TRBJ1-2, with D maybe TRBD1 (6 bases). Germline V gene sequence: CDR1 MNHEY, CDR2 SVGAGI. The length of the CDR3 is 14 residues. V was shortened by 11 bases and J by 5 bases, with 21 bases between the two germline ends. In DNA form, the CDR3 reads TGTGCCGGAGAACGGGACACTTCTCTTTATGGCTACACCTTC. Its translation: CAGERDTSLYGYTF.

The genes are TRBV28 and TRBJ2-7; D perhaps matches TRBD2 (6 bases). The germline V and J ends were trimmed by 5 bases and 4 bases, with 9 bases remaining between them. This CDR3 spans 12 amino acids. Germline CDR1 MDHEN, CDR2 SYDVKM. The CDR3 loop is CASSGGLYEQYF. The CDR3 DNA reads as TGTGCCAGCAGTGGGGGACTGTACGAGCAGTACTTC.

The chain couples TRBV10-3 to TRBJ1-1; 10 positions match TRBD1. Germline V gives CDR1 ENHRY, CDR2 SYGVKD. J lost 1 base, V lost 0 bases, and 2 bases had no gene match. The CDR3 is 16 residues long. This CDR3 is CAISESGTGENTEAFF. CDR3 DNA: TGTGCCATCAGTGAGTCCGGGACAGGGGAGAACACTGAAGCTTTCTTT.

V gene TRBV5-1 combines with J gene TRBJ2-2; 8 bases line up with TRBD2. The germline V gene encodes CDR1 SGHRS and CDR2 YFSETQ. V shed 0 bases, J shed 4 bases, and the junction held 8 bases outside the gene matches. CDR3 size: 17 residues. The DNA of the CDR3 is TGCGCCAGCAGCTTGGCCGCGGTAGCGGGAAGCACCGGGGAGCTGTTTTTT. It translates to CASSLAAVAGSTGELFF.

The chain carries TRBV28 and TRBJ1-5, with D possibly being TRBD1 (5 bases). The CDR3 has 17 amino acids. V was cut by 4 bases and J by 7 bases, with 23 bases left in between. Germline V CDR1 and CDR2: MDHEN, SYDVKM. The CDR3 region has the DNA TGTGCCAGCAGTTCCAGAGTCGAAATGGGGGGACGGCAGCCCCAGCATTTT. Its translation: CASSSRVEMGGRQPQHF.

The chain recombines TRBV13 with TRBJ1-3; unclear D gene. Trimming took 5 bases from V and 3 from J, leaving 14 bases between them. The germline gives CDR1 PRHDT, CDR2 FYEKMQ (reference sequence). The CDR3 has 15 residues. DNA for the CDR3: TGTGCCAGCAGCCCCCCCCATGAGGGTGGAAACACCATATATTTT. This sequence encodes CASSPPHEGGNTIYF.

The DNA of the CDR3 is TGTGCCAGCAGTGCTTACCGGGACAGGGCCTACGAGCAGTACTTC. Protein: CASSAYRDRAYEQYF. This chain joins TRBV27 and TRBJ2-7; 9 positions match TRBD1. This CDR3 is 15 amino acids long. Per germline, CDR1 MNHEY and CDR2 SMNVEV (reference sequence). V dropped 5 bases and J dropped 2; count of bases not matched to a gene: 7.

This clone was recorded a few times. CDR3 sequence (DNA): TGTGCCAGCAGGGCGGCAGGGGAACAGCCCCAGCATTTT. The encoded protein is CASRAAGEQPQHF. The chain is built from TRBV2 and TRBJ1-5; the D gene is possibly TRBD1 (6 bases). V lost 6 bases, J lost 7 bases, and 13 bases lay in between. Germline V gene data show CDR1 as SNHLY and CDR2 as FYNNEI. The CDR3 is 13 amino acids.

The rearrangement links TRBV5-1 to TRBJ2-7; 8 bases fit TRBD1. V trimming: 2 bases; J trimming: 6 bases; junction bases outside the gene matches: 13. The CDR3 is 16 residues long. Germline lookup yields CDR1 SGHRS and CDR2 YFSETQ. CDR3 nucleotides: TGCGCCAGCAGCTTAGCAGGGGGCCTATTGGCCACCGAGCAGTACTTC. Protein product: CASSLAGGLLATEQYF.

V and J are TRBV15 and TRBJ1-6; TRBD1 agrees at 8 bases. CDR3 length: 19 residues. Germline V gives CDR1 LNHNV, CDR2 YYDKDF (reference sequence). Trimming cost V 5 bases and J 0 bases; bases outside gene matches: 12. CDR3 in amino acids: CATSGGTGPLSSYNSPLHF. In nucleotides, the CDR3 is TGTGCCACCAGCGGAGGGACAGGTCCGTTGAGCTCCTATAATTCACCCCTCCACTTT.

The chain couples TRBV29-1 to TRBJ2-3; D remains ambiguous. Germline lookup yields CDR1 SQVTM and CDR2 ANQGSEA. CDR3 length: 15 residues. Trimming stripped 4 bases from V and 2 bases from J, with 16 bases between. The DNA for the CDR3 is TGCAGCGTTGTCGTACCGGTCGGCGCCACAGATACGCAGTATTTT. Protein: CSVVVPVGATDTQYF.